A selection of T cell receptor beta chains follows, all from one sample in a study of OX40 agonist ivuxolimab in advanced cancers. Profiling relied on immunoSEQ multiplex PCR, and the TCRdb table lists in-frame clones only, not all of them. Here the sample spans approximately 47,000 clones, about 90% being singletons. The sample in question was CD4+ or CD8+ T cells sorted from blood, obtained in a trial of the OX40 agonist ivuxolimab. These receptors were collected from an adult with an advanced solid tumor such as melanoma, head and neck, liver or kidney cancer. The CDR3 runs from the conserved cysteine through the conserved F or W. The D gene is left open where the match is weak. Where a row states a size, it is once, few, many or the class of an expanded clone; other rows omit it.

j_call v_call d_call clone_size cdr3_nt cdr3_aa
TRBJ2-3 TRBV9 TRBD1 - TGTGCCAGCAGCGTAGGCATCGGGACAGGGGGGTCAGATACGCAGTATTTT CASSVGIGTGGSDTQYF
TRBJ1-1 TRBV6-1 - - TGTGCCAGCAAGATGAACACTGAAGCTTTCTTT CASKMNTEAFF
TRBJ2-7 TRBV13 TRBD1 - TGTGCCAGCAGCTTAATAGGGGGCGAAGGCGAGCAGTACTTC CASSLIGGEGEQYF
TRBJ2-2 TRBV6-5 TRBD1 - TGTGCCAGCCTCACCGGGACAGCGAACACCGGGGAGCTGTTTTTT CASLTGTANTGELFF
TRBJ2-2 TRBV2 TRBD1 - TGTGCCAGCAGCGACAGGGACACCGGGGAGCTGTTTTTT CASSDRDTGELFF
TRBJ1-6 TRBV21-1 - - TGTGCCAGCAGCAACGCCGGGACAGGGTGTCCCTGCCCCATGGGTCGTCCCCTCCACTTT CASSNAGTGCPCPMGRPLHF
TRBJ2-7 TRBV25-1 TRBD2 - TGTGCCACCGTAGCGGGGGCAAACTACGAGCAGTACTTC CATVAGANYEQYF
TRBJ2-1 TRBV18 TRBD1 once TGTGCCAGCTCACCTCCTACGGACAGGGTGGTCTACAATGAGCAGTTCTTC CASSPPTDRVVYNEQFF
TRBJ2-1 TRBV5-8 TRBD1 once TGTGCCAGCAGCGGAGGGACAGGGGTCGGGAATGAGCAGTTCTTC CASSGGTGVGNEQFF
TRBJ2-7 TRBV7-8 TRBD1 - TGTGCCAGCAGCTTGACAGGGAACCTATACGAGCAGTACTTC CASSLTGNLYEQYF
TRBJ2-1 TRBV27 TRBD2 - TGTGCCAGCAGGGTAGCGGGGAGCTCCTACAATGAGCAGTTCTTC CASRVAGSSYNEQFF
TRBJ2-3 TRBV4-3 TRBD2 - TGCGCCAGCAGCCAAGACCCTCCGACTAGCGGAAGCACAGATACGCAGTATTTT CASSQDPPTSGSTDTQYF
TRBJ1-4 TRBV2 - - TGTGCCAGCTACCTCAAGCGGGGTCTAGCTAATGAAAAACTGTTTTTT CASYLKRGLANEKLFF
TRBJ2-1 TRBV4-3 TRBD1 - TGCGCCAGCAGCCAAGAAAAGGTGGGGACAGGGACTTACAATGAGCAGTTCTTC CASSQEKVGTGTYNEQFF
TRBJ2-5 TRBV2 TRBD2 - TGTGCCAGCAGTTCTGGTCTAGCGGCCCAAGAGACCCAGTACTTC CASSSGLAAQETQYF
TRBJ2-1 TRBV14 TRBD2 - TGTGCCAGCAGCCCGGGGACTAGCCGGTTCTTC CASSPGTSRFF
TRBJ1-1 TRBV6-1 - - TGTGCCAGCAGTGAATTATTTGCAAACACTGAAGCTTTCTTT CASSELFANTEAFF
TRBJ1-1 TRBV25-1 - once TGTGCCAGCAGTGAATCTTTAAAACACTTAGGAACTGAAGCTTTCTTT CASSESLKHLGTEAFF
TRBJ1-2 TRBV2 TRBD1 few TGTGCCAGCAGTGACGGGGGACAGGGGCTGGCCTATGGCTACACCTTC CASSDGGQGLAYGYTF
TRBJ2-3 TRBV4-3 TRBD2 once TGCGCCAGCAGCCAAGGGGGAGCGGGGGGCGAGGGAGATACGCAGTATTTT CASSQGGAGGEGDTQYF
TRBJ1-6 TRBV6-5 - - TGTGCCAGCAGTGCTTCTTTGGCTCCACCCCTCCACTTT CASSASLAPPLHF
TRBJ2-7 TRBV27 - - TGTGCCAGCAGTTTATCTTGGGGGTTGGGGTACGAGCAGTACTTC CASSLSWGLGYEQYF
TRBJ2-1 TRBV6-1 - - TGTGCCGCCGGAGGAACAGGTTTGTACAATGAGCAGTTCTTC CAAGGTGLYNEQFF
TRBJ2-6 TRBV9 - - TGTGCCAGCAGCCCTTCCAGCTTCTCTGGGGCCAACGTCCTGACTTTC CASSPSSFSGANVLTF
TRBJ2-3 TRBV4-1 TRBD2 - TGCGCCAGCAGCCAAGTCTCTAGCGGACGCACAGATACGCAGTATTTT CASSQVSSGRTDTQYF
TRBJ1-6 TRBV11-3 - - TGTGCCAGCAGCCCCGACGGTTATTCACCCCTCCACTTT CASSPDGYSPLHF
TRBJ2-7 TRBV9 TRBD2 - TGTGCCAGCAGCGTAAGCGGGGGGGAGTTCTACGAGCAGTACTTC CASSVSGGEFYEQYF
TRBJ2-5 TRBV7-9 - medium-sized TGTGCCAGCAGTTCCCAGACAGAGACCCAGTACTTC CASSSQTETQYF
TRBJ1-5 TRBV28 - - TGTGCCACCCGGACAGCCTTTTATAGCAATCAGCCCCAGCATTTT CATRTAFYSNQPQHF
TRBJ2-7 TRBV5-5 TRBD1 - TGTGCCAGCAGCTTGCTACCGGGACAGGGGGCTTACGAGCAGTACTTC CASSLLPGQGAYEQYF
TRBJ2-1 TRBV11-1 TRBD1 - TGTGCCAGCAGCTCTCTAGGACAGGGGAGGAATGAGCAGTTCTTC CASSSLGQGRNEQFF
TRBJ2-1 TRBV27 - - TGTGCCAGCAGTTTAAGCCCTATAGCTTCGACCGTGCCTGATGAGCAGTTCTTC CASSLSPIASTVPDEQFF
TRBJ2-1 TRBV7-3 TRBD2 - TGTGCCAGCAGCTCGGCCGGGACTAGCGCGGGCCTCTACAATGAGCAGTTCTTC CASSSAGTSAGLYNEQFF
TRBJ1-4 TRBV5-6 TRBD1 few TGTGCCAGCAGCTTGGGGGGACAGGGCCCTAATGAAAAACTGTTTTTT CASSLGGQGPNEKLFF
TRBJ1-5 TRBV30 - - TGTGCCTGGAGTGAAGGGCAGCCCCAGCATTTT CAWSEGQPQHF
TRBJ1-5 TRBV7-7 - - TGTGCTAGCAGCTTATACCCTCTTAGTAATCAGCCCCAGCATTTT CASSLYPLSNQPQHF
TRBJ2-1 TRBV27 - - TGTGCCAGTAACTATCCCAATGAGCAGTTCTTC CASNYPNEQFF
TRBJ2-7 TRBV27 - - TGTGCCAGCAGTAGATTGGGGACGGATTCCTACGAGCAGTACTTC CASSRLGTDSYEQYF
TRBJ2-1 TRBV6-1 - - TGTGCCAGCAGTGAAGATCTCCAGGGTTGGGAGCAGTTCTTC CASSEDLQGWEQFF